Listed below are T cell receptor beta chains from one sample, sequenced in a study of graft-versus-host responses after intestinal transplantation. Clones were read by immunoSEQ multiplex PCR, and TCRdb kept only the in-frame ones, dropping some. The table shows more than 4,000 clones, with around 70% occurring only once. The sample was PBMCs, taken just over 530 days after intestinal transplant. The receptors come from a human patient who received an intestinal transplant, so some T cells may come from the graft donor. The CDR3 runs from the conserved cysteine through the conserved F or W. A D gene is named only where the DNA matches it firmly. Not all rows give a size; the values are once, few, many and, for expanded clones, a class.

j_call clone_size v_call d_call cdr3_aa cdr3_nt
TRBJ1-2 . TRBV10-3 . CAISEDRPRGYTF TGTGCCATCAGTGAGGACAGGCCTCGAGGCTACACCTTC
TRBJ2-1 . TRBV25-1 TRBD2 CASSEPSGVHNEQFF TGTGCCAGCAGTGAACCTAGCGGGGTCCACAATGAGCAGTTCTTC
TRBJ1-1 . TRBV6-5 . CASSYGASEAFF TGTGCCAGCAGTTACGGGGCATCTGAAGCTTTCTTT
TRBJ1-2 . TRBV5-5 . CASSLNQQTLNYGYTF TGTGCCAGCAGCTTGAATCAACAAACCCTTAACTATGGCTACACCTTC
TRBJ2-3 large TRBV11-3 . CASSRETQYF TGTGCCAGCAGCCGCGAGACGCAGTATTTT
TRBJ1-2 once TRBV11-2 . CASSLLGGYGYTF TGTGCCAGCAGCTTACTGGGGGGCTATGGCTACACCTTC
TRBJ2-7 once TRBV9 TRBD1 CASSVSGQGDCYEQYF TGTGCCAGCAGCGTATCGGGACAGGGGGACTGTTACGAGCAGTACTTC
TRBJ2-5 once TRBV7-7 . CASSEGETQYF TGTGCCAGCAGCGAGGGGGAGACCCAGTACTTC
TRBJ2-3 once TRBV5-5 . CASSSPQTREDTQYF TGTGCCAGCAGCTCTCCCCAAACAAGGGAAGATACGCAGTATTTT
TRBJ1-2 . TRBV29-1 TRBD1 CSVGGTGGDYGYTF TGCAGCGTTGGGGGGACAGGGGGCGACTATGGCTACACCTTC
TRBJ2-5 . TRBV4-1 TRBD2 CASSRGTSGGGTQYF TGCGCCAGCAGCCGAGGGACTAGCGGGGGAGGGACCCAGTACTTC
TRBJ2-5 . TRBV7-2 . CASSLVGLETQYF TGTGCCAGCAGCTTAGTAGGGTTGGAGACCCAGTACTTC
TRBJ2-7 . TRBV7-8 TRBD1 CASSVDRGRTYEQYF TGTGCCAGCAGCGTTGACAGGGGGAGAACCTACGAGCAGTACTTC
TRBJ2-3 . TRBV11-3 . CASSLDTDTQYF TGTGCCAGCAGCTTAGACACAGATACGCAGTATTTT